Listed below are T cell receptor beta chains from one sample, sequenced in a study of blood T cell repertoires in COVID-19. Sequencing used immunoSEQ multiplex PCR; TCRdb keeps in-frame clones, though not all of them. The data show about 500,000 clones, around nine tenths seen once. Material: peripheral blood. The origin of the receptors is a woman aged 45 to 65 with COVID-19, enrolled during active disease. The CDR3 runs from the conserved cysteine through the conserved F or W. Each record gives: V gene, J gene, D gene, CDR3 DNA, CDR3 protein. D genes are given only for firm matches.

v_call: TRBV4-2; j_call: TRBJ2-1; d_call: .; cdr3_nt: TGTGCCAGCAGCCCGCCTAGTTACAATGAGCAGTTCTTC; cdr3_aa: CASSPPSYNEQFF
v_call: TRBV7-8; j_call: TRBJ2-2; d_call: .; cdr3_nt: TGTGCCAGCAGCTTAACGGGGGCGAACACCGGGGAGCTGTTTTTT; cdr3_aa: CASSLTGANTGELFF
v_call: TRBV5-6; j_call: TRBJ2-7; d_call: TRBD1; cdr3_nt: TGTGCCAGCAGCCCTCCGACAGGGGAGTCAAACTACGAGCAGTACTTC; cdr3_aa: CASSPPTGESNYEQYF
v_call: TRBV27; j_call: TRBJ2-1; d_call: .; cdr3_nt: TGTGCCAGCAGTTTAGCGGGTCTCTACAATGAGCAGTTCTTC; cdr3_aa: CASSLAGLYNEQFF
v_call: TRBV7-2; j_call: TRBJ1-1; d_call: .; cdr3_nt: TGTGCCAGCAGCTTAGTAGGGGGAAACACTGAAGCTTTCTTT; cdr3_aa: CASSLVGGNTEAFF
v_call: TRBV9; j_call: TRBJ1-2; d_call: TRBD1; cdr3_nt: TGTGCCAGCAGCCGGGACAGGGCGGGTGACGACGGCTACACCTTC; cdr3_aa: CASSRDRAGDDGYTF
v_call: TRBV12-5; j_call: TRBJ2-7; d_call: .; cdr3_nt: TGTGCTAGTGGTTTGGTGGTACAGCCTTACGAGCAGTACTTC; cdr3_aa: CASGLVVQPYEQYF
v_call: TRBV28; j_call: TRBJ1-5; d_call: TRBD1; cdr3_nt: TGTGCCAGCAGCTTTTACACACCCGACAGGGATAATCAGCCCCAGCATTTT; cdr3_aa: CASSFYTPDRDNQPQHF
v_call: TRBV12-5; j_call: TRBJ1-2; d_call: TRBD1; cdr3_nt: TGTGCTAGTGGTTTAGGACAGGGAAACTATGGCTACACCTTC; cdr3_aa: CASGLGQGNYGYTF
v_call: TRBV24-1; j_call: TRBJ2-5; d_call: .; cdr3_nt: TGTGCCACCAGTGATTTATCGGGGGGCAAAGAGACCCAGTACTTC; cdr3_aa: CATSDLSGGKETQYF
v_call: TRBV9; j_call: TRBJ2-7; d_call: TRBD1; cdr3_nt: TGTGCCAGCAGCGTAGACCCCACAGGGGGTGGGTACGAGCAGTACTTC; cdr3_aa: CASSVDPTGGGYEQYF
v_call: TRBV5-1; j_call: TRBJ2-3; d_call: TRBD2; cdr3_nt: TGCGCCAGCAGCTTGGGACTAGCGGGGCCAGATACGCAGTATTTT; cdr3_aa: CASSLGLAGPDTQYF
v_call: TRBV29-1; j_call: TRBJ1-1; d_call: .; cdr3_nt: TGCAGCGTTGAACGGGGGAGGATGAACACTGAAGCTTTCTTT; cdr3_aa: CSVERGRMNTEAFF
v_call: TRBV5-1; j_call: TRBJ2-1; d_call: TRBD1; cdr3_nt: TGCGCCAGCAGCCCGGGACAGGGAGGCGAGCAGTTCTTC; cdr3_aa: CASSPGQGGEQFF
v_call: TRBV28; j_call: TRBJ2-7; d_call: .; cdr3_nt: TGTGCCAGCACCCTCGGCCCGGGGTACGAGCAGTACTTC; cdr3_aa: CASTLGPGYEQYF